The clone carrying this T cell receptor beta chain has only one observation. The antigen remains unidentified. The data were taken from a study of T cell responses to AZD1222 COVID-19 vaccine. Study results and caveats: White British ancestry dominated among donors, who included more females, and clonal diversity was possibly underestimated. Spike-specific TCR depth and breadth grew after two AZD1222 doses.

Profiling relied on immunoSEQ multiplex PCR, and the TCRdb table lists in-frame clones only, not all of them. Among about 110,000 clones listed, roughly 90% were seen once. The germline V gene encodes CDR1 SQVTM and CDR2 ANQGSEA. The CDR3 length is 15 residues. Trimming took 6 bases from V and 0 from J; bases not matched to a gene: 11. V usage is TRBV29-1 and J usage is TRBJ2-7; the match to TRBD1 covers 7 bases. This specimen was peripheral blood, taken on day 0 of AZD1222 vaccination. The source is an adult in good health. In DNA, the CDR3 is TGCAGCGTCGGGCGGCAGGGGGTATCCTCCTACGAGCAGTACTTC. Encoded protein: CSVGRQGVSSYEQYF.